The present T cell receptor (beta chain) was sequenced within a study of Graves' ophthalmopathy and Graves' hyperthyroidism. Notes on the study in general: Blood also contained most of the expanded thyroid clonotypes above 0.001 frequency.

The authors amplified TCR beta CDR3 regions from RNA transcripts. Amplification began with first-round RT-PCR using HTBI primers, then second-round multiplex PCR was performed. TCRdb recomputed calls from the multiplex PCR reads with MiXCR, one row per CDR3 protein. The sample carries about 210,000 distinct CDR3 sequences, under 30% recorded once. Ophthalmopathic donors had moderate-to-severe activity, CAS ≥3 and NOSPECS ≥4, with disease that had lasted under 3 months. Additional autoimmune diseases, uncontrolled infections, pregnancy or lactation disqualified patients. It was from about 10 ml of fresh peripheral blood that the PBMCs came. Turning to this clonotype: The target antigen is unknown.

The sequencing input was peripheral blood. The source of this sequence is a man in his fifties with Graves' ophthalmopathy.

CDR3 coding DNA: TGTGCCAGCAGCATTGGGGCGGGGGTTCCAGAGACCCAGTACTTC. Translated: CASSIGAGVPETQYF. The rearrangement joins TRBV7-2 to TRBJ2-5, with 7 positions matching TRBD2. Germline V gene lookup returns CDR1 SGHTA and CDR2 FQGNSA. This CDR3 has 15 amino acids. The V gene end was trimmed by 5 bases and the J gene end by 4 bases; junction bases not matched to a gene: 10.